A single sample is the source of the 14 T cell receptor beta chains below, sequenced in a study of cytotoxic CD8 clonotypes in ibrutinib-treated CLL. Using immunoSEQ multiplex PCR, the repertoire was profiled, and TCRdb retains in-frame clones only, with some absent. The sample includes about 310,000 clones, around four fifths seen only once; the top ten take 6.5% to 8.5%. Specimen: PBMCs, collected before ibrutinib treatment. These receptors originate from a human donor with chronic lymphocytic leukemia.

This clone was seen once. The chain couples TRBV4-3 to TRBJ2-1, with a possible D match to TRBD1 (6 bases). The CDR3 runs 14 residues. Trimming shortened V by 1 base and J by 6 bases, and 10 bases separated the two germline ends. Germline CDR1 and CDR2: LGHNA and YSLEER. Written as DNA, the CDR3 is TGCGCCAGCAGCCAAGGGGGCAGGGGCAATGAGCAGTTCTTC. It translates to CASSQGGRGNEQFF.

V and J are TRBV15 and TRBJ2-7, with 10 bases matching TRBD1. J was trimmed by 7 bases and V by 1 base; bases with no gene match: 7. CDR1 is LNHNV, CDR2 YYDKDF, per germline (reference sequence). The CDR3 has 15 residues. CDR3 sequence reads: CATSRGDRGLGEQYF. As DNA, the CDR3 is TGTGCCACCAGCAGAGGCGACAGGGGGCTGGGGGAGCAGTACTTC. The full variable domain, its missing parts supplied by reference TRBV15 and TRBJ2-7, is DAMVIQNPRYQVTQFGKPVTLSCSQTLNHNVMYWYQQKSSQAPKLLFHYYDKDFNNEADTPDNFQSRRPNTSFCFLDIRSPGLGDTAMYLCATSRGDRGLGEQYFGPGTRLTVT.

This chain uses TRBV5-1 with TRBJ2-5; either TRBD1 or TRBD2 may supply D (6 bases each). CDR1 SGHRS and CDR2 YFSETQ come from the germline V gene. With 0 bases removed from V and 3 bases from J, the gap between germline ends came to 12 bases. The CDR3 has 15 amino acids. The chain's CDR3 is CASSLVPGAEETQYF. As DNA, the CDR3 is TGCGCCAGCAGCTTGGTTCCGGGGGCAGAAGAGACCCAGTACTTC.

This chain joins TRBV15 and TRBJ1-3, with D unresolved. Trimming left V 0 bases short and J 1 base short, with 7 bases between. The CDR3 is made up of 15 amino acids. Germline-derived CDR1 and CDR2 are LNHNV and YYDKDF (reference sequence). The CDR3 nucleotides read TGTGCCACCAGCAGAGATGGAGGGTCTGGAAACACCATATATTTT. Protein sequence: CATSRDGGSGNTIYF.

Written as DNA, the CDR3 is TGCGCCAGCAGCCGACGCAGAGGGACAGGGAACTATGGCTACACCTTC. Protein: CASSRRRGTGNYGYTF. The chain combines TRBV4-3 with TRBJ1-2, with 9 positions matching TRBD1. The germline V gene has CDR1 LGHNA and CDR2 YSLEER. J lost 2 bases, V lost 4 bases, and 8 bases had no gene match. The CDR3 is made up of 16 amino acids.

This clone was recorded once. The rearrangement uses TRBV10-3 and TRBJ2-7; 8 bases line up with TRBD2. Trimming took 6 bases from V and 1 from J; bases not matched to a gene: 8. This CDR3 spans 15 amino acids. Germline-derived CDR1 and CDR2 are ENHRY and SYGVKD. The CDR3 loop reads CAISQTGGPSYEQYF. CDR3 coding DNA: TGTGCCATCAGCCAAACGGGAGGGCCTTCCTACGAGCAGTACTTC.

The chain carries TRBV18 and TRBJ2-5; no reliable D call. This CDR3 is built from 13 residues. CDR1 is KGHSH, CDR2 LQKENI, per germline. The V and J ends lost 0 bases and 5 bases respectively, with 7 bases between them. CDR3 amino acids: CASSPPSHETQYF. CDR3 sequence (DNA): TGTGCCAGCTCACCACCGAGTCATGAGACCCAGTACTTC. Full variable domain (rest looked up from reference TRBV18 and TRBJ2-5): NAGVMQNPRHLVRRRGQEARLRCSPMKGHSHVYWYRQLPEEGLKFMVYLQKENIIDESGMPKERFSAEFPKEGPSILRIQQVVRGDSAAYFCASSPPSHETQYFGPGTRLLVL.

This clone was counted once. This chain links TRBV27 with TRBJ1-2, with D hard to call. The CDR3 runs to 17 residues. Germline CDR1 reads MNHEY; CDR2 reads SMNVEV (reference sequence). Trimming stripped 2 bases from V and 2 bases from J, with 18 bases between. CDR3 sequence (DNA): TGTGCCAGCAGTTTACGATCTCGAGGCGGGATAAACTATGGCTACACCTTC. Translated: CASSLRSRGGINYGYTF.

In its sample, this clone was seen once. The chain combines TRBV10-3 with TRBJ1-4; D might be TRBD1 (6 bases). Germline V gene sequence: CDR1 ENHRY, CDR2 SYGVKD. V shed 6 bases and J shed 7 bases, with 9 bases lying between them. The CDR3 length is 12 residues. In nucleotides, the CDR3 is TGTGCCATCAGCGAGGGGGTTGAAAAACTGTTTTTT. Translating gives CAISEGVEKLFF.

This clone was seen only a few times. The chain carries TRBV18 and TRBJ1-1; 10 nucleotides line up with TRBD1. The CDR3 runs to 14 residues. Germline loops: CDR1 KGHSH, CDR2 LQKENI. J lost 4 bases, V lost 4 bases, and 3 bases had no gene match. This CDR3 reads CASSRTGGVTEAFF. DNA for the CDR3: TGTGCCAGCTCACGGACAGGGGGAGTCACTGAAGCTTTCTTT.

This clone was seen more than once but under ten times. The V and J genes are TRBV27 and TRBJ2-2; D perhaps matches TRBD2 (5 bases). The CDR3 is 15 residues long. Germline CDR1 and CDR2: MNHEY and SMNVEV (reference sequence). V lost 2 bases and J lost 1, with 8 bases in between. For the CDR3, the DNA is TGTGCCAGCAGTTTAAGGAGGCAGAACACCGGGGAGCTGTTTTTT. This encodes CASSLRRQNTGELFF.

The V gene is TRBV2, the J gene TRBJ2-7; D possibly matches TRBD1 or TRBD2 (5 bases each). Per germline, CDR1 SNHLY and CDR2 FYNNEI. The CDR3 is 14 amino acids. Trimming shortened V by 2 bases and J by 7 bases, and 15 bases separated the two germline ends. DNA of the CDR3: TGTGCCAGCAGTGAAAACTTGGGACCTCGGGAGCAGTACTTC. Amino acids: CASSENLGPREQYF.

Only a few counts were recorded for this clone. The chain couples TRBV5-1 to TRBJ2-5, with TRBD1 identical over 7 bases. J was trimmed by 1 base and V by 4 bases; bases with no gene match: 1. The CDR3 is made up of 13 amino acids. Germline V lookup: CDR1 SGHRS, CDR2 YFSETQ. The CDR3 bases are TGCGCCAGCAGCAGGGACAGCCAAGAGACCCAGTACTTC. Amino acid sequence: CASSRDSQETQYF. Looking up the rest from reference TRBV5-1 and TRBJ2-5 gives the full variable domain: KAGVTQTPRYLIKTRGQQVTLSCSPISGHRSVSWYQQTPGQGLQFLFEYFSETQRNKGNFPGRFSGRQFSNSRSEMNVSTLELGDSALYLCASSRDSQETQYFGPGTRLLVL.

The chain has TRBV6-4 and TRBJ1-2, with D possibly matching TRBD1 (5 bases). The CDR3 totals 13 residues. Trimming took 6 bases from V and 9 from J, leaving 17 bases between them. The germline V gene has CDR1 MRHNA and CDR2 SNTAGT. The CDR3 coding sequence is TGTGCCAGCAGCGACGGGGGGAATCCGAGCTACACCTTC. Protein product: CASSDGGNPSYTF.